These 18 T cell receptor beta chains were all obtained from the same sample, sequenced in a study of T-cell memory formation after mild COVID-19 (dated by TCRdb to about 2021). The library was generated by 5' RACE. The data were produced on an Illumina NovaSeq 6000. The public reads were reanalyzed by TCRdb: fastp trimming at Q25, MiXCR alignment, in-frame beta chains only. Merged by CDR3 protein, the rows form single entries marked with the most common genes and DNA. For this sample there are around 250,000 distinct CDR3 sequences; around 16% appear just once. The top ten hold approximately 23% of the sample. The specimen sequenced was PBMCs or a T cell subset sorted from them (not recorded which). Every receptor here comes from a man aged 18 to 30 who had mild COVID-19 (a few samples of this study predate the infection). The sample titles of this study are shuffled in the database, so cell type and time point are left out; the donor was told from shared clones.

This chain connects TRBV7-3 to TRBJ1-6, with D unresolved. V was cut by 5 bases and J by 2 bases, with 7 bases left in between. CDR3 length: 14 residues. The V gene's germline CDR1 is SGHTA and CDR2 FQGTGA. CDR3 DNA: TGTGCCAGCAGCCTTGACCCCTATAATTCACCCCTCCACTTT. Translating it yields CASSLDPYNSPLHF. The whole variable domain, remainder taken from reference TRBV7-3 and TRBJ1-6, is GAGVSQTPSNKVTEKGKYVELRCDPISGHTALYWYRQSLGQGPEFLIYFQGTGAADDSGLPNDRFFAVRPEGSVSTLKIQRTERGDSAVYLCASSLDPYNSPLHFGNGTRLTVT.

V usage is TRBV11-2 and J usage is TRBJ2-2; D uncertain. The germline V gene has CDR1 SGHAT and CDR2 FQNNGV. The CDR3 runs 12 residues. The ends were cut back, 3 bases at V and 7 bases at J, with 6 bases in the middle. DNA of the CDR3: TGTGCCAGCAGCTTTTCCCGCGGGGAGCTGTTTTTT. Translation gives CASSFSRGELFF. Using reference TRBV11-2 and TRBJ2-2 for the parts outside the CDR3, the full variable domain is EAGVAQSPRYKIIEKRQSVAFWCNPISGHATLYWYQQILGQGPKLLIQFQNNGVVDDSQLPKDRFSAERLKGVDSTLKIQPAKLEDSAVYLCASSFSRGELFFGEGSRLTVL.

This chain joins TRBV7-3 and TRBJ1-1, with D possibly being TRBD1 (5 bases). The CDR3 extends over 13 amino acids. Trimming cost V 8 bases and J 4 bases, with 14 bases left between them. Germline CDR1 SGHTA, CDR2 FQGTGA. The CDR3 DNA sequence: TGTGCCAGCTCTCCTATCGGGGGCACTGAAGCTTTCTTT. As protein: CASSPIGGTEAFF. The whole variable domain, remainder taken from reference TRBV7-3 and TRBJ1-1, is GAGVSQTPSNKVTEKGKYVELRCDPISGHTALYWYRQSLGQGPEFLIYFQGTGAADDSGLPNDRFFAVRPEGSVSTLKIQRTERGDSAVYLCASSPIGGTEAFFGQGTRLTVV.

This sequence joins TRBV27 and TRBJ2-1, with 7 bases lining up with TRBD2. Per the germline V gene, CDR1 is MNHEY and CDR2 is SMNVEV (reference sequence). The CDR3 totals 17 residues. V lost 3 bases and J lost 4; bases outside the gene matches: 12. CDR3 protein: CASSFFISGLTYNEQFF. In nucleotides, the CDR3 is TGTGCCAGCAGTTTCTTCATCTCGGGACTAACTTACAATGAGCAGTTCTTC.

As to this clonotype: Mismatch with germline at one junction end may stem from a read error. The chain employs TRBV7-7 and TRBJ2-5; perhaps TRBD2 as D (6 bases). CDR3 length equals 15 residues. Germline assignment: CDR1 SSHAT and CDR2 FNYEAQ (reference sequence). The CDR3, as DNA: TGTGCTAGCAGCCCGACTAGTCCGGGGTCAGAGACCCAGTACTTC. Residues: CASSPTSPGSETQYF.

This rearrangement joins TRBV7-2 to TRBJ1-5; 8 nucleotides line up with TRBD1. Germline values: CDR1 SGHTA, CDR2 FQGNSA. The CDR3 has 15 amino acids. V lost 5 bases, J lost 5 bases, and 8 bases stayed unmatched. This CDR3 reads CASSIVTGVDQPQHF. CDR3 in DNA: TGTGCCAGCAGCATAGTGACAGGGGTCGATCAGCCCCAGCATTTT.

This clonotype was detected ten times or more. The genes are TRBV5-1 and TRBJ2-6; D is ambiguous. Per the germline V gene, CDR1 is SGHRS and CDR2 is YFSETQ. V was cut by 3 bases and J by 0 bases, with 7 bases left in between. This CDR3 region has 15 residues. CDR3 DNA sequence: TGCGCCAGCAGCTCAGAAAACTCTGGGGCCAACGTCCTGACTTTC. Amino acids: CASSSENSGANVLTF.

The gene calls are TRBV4-1 and TRBJ2-3; D uncertain. CDR3 length: 12 amino acids. Germline V lookup: CDR1 MGHRA, CDR2 YSYEKL. The V gene lost 8 bases and the J gene lost 3 bases, with 9 bases spanning the gap. The CDR3 sequence is CASCGPTDTQYF. The DNA of the CDR3 is TGCGCCAGCTGCGGACCGACAGATACGCAGTATTTT.

This rearrangement joins TRBV20-1 to TRBJ1-4; no clear D. There are 12 residues in the CDR3. Trimming shortened V by 3 bases and J by 13 bases, and 15 bases separated the two germline ends. Germline CDR1 reads DFQATT; CDR2 reads SNEGSKA (reference sequence). In nucleotides, the CDR3 is TGCAGTGCTAGTGGGTCCCGACTGGGACTGTTTTTT. Amino acids: CSASGSRLGLFF.

The chain links TRBV28 to TRBJ1-5; TRBD1 is a possible D gene (6 bases). Germline CDR1 reads MDHEN; CDR2 reads SYDVKM. V dropped 6 bases and J dropped 5 bases, with 17 bases sitting between them. The CDR3 covers 15 residues. CDR3 bases: TGTGCCAGCAGCCTAGGGGGGCCCGGCTATCAGCCCCAGCATTTT. Its translation is CASSLGGPGYQPQHF.

J is TRBJ1-5 and V is TRBV7-9; D uncertain. This CDR3 spans 12 amino acids. The V gene lost 5 bases and the J gene lost 9 bases, with 11 bases spanning the gap. The germline V gene has CDR1 SEHNR and CDR2 FQNEAQ (reference sequence). CDR3: CASSEKVGPQHF. In DNA, the CDR3 is TGTGCCAGCAGCGAAAAGGTGGGGCCCCAGCATTTT.

The chain has TRBV12-3 or TRBV12-4 and TRBJ2-1; 13 bases fit TRBD2. Unmatched junction bases numbered 1, after V lost 4 bases and J lost 7 bases. This CDR3 is built from 14 residues. DNA of the CDR3: TGTGCCAGCAGTTGGACTAGCGGGGGTAATGAGCAGTTCTTC. It translates to CASSWTSGGNEQFF.

This clonotype was seen more than once but under ten times. The rearrangement links TRBV20-1 to TRBJ1-2; D is unclear. V lost 3 bases to trimming and J lost 2 bases, with 10 bases between them. Per germline, CDR1 DFQATT and CDR2 SNEGSKA (reference sequence). This CDR3 comprises 13 residues. This CDR3 is CSASDEGNYGYTF. CDR3 sequence (DNA): TGCAGTGCTAGTGACGAGGGAAACTATGGCTACACCTTC.

This chain links TRBV24-1 with TRBJ2-5; maybe TRBD2 (5 bases). The CDR3 totals 13 residues. Per germline, CDR1 KGHDR and CDR2 SFDVKD. Trimming took 4 bases from V and 9 from J, leaving 14 bases between them. CDR3 sequence: CATSEHGVYPQYF. CDR3 bases: TGTGCCACCAGTGAACACGGGGTGTATCCCCAGTACTTC.

This chain connects TRBV4-3 to TRBJ1-5; D is possibly TRBD1 (5 bases). The CDR3 runs 16 residues. CDR1 is LGHNA and CDR2 is YSLEER in the germline V gene. Trimming stripped 0 bases from V and 2 bases from J, with 11 bases between. CDR3 sequence: CASSQERGRGNQPQHF. CDR3 nucleotide sequence: TGCGCCAGCAGCCAAGAAAGGGGCCGGGGCAATCAGCCCCAGCATTTT.

The table lists this clonotype with many counts. The gene calls are TRBV28 and TRBJ1-2; the D gene is possibly TRBD1 (5 bases). Trimming took 3 bases from V and 4 from J, leaving 21 bases between them. The CDR3 has 17 residues. The germline V gene has CDR1 MDHEN and CDR2 SYDVKM. CDR3 protein: CASSFRGYSDTFYGYTF. The CDR3 region has the DNA TGTGCCAGCAGTTTCAGAGGGTATTCGGACACCTTCTATGGCTACACCTTC.

This chain uses TRBV10-3 with TRBJ2-5; D is unresolved. From germline, CDR1 is ENHRY and CDR2 SYGVKD. V was shortened by 0 bases and J by 5 bases, with 16 bases between the two germline ends. The CDR3 totals 16 residues. CDR3 DNA sequence: TGTGCCATCAGTGAGTCTGTGTCAATTGGGAAGGAGACCCAGTACTTC. Protein product: CAISESVSIGKETQYF.

This clonotype was counted between two and nine times. The chain employs TRBV11-2 and TRBJ2-7; D gene unclear. Germline-derived CDR1 and CDR2 are SGHAT and FQNNGV. The V end lost 1 base, the J end lost 3 bases, and 7 bases lay between the germline ends. There are 13 residues in the CDR3. CDR3 sequence reads: CASSLGPYYEQYF. The CDR3 nucleotides are TGTGCCAGCAGCTTAGGACCGTACTACGAGCAGTACTTC.